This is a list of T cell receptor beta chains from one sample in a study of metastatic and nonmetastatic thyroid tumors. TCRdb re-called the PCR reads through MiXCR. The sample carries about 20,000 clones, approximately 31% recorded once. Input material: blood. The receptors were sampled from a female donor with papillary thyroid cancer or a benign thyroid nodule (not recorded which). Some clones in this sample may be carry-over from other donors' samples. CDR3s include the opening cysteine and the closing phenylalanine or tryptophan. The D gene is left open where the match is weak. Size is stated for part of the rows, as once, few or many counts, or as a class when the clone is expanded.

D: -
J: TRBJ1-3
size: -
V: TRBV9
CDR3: CASSVGKTTSGNTIYF
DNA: TGTGCCAGCAGCGTAGGTAAAACAACCTCTGGAAACACCATATATTTT

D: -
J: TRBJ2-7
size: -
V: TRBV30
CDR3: CAWSVAGTSYEQYF
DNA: TGTGCCTGGAGTGTGGCCGGGACATCCTACGAGCAGTACTTC

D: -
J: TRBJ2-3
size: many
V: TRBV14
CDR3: CASSQQTWTSSTDTQYF
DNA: TGTGCCAGCAGCCAGCAGACATGGACGTCTAGCACAGATACGCAGTATTTT

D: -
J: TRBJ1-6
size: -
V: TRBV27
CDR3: CASSAIINSPLHF
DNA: TGTGCCAGCAGTGCGATCATCAATTCACCCCTCCACTTT

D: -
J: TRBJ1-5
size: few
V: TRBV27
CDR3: CASSLSYGVSNQPQHF
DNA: TGTGCCAGCAGTTTATCGTACGGGGTCAGCAATCAGCCCCAGCATTTT

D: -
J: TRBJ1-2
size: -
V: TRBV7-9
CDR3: CASTFSTVNGYTF
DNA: TGTGCCAGCACCTTTTCTACAGTGAATGGCTACACCTTC

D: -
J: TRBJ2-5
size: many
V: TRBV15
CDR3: CATSRGRETQYF
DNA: TGTGCCACCAGCAGGGGTAGGGAGACCCAGTACTTC

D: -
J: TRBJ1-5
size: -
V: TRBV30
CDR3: CAWTRDSNQPQHF
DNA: TGTGCCTGGACCCGGGATTCCAATCAGCCCCAGCATTTT

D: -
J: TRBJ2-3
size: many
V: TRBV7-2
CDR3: CASILIDTQYF
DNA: TGTGCCAGCATCCTCATAGATACGCAGTATTTT

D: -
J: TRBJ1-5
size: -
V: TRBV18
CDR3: CASSPDGINQPQHF
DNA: TGTGCCAGCTCACCAGACGGGATAAATCAGCCCCAGCATTTT

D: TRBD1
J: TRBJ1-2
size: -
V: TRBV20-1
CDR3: CSARHGQAISNYGYTF
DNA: TGCAGTGCTAGACATGGACAGGCCATCTCTAACTATGGCTACACCTTC

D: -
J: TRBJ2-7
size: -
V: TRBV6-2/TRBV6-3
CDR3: CASSYTRYEQYF
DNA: TGTGCCAGCAGTTATACAAGGTACGAGCAGTACTTC

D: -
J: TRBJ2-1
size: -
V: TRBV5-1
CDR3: CASSLVTGLNEQFF
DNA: TGCGCCAGCAGCTTGGTAACAGGGTTGAATGAGCAGTTCTTC

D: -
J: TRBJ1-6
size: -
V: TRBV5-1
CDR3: CASPKVGSSPLHF
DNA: TGCGCCAGCCCCAAGGTGGGCTCTTCACCCCTCCACTTT

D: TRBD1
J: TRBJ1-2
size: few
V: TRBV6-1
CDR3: CASRATGVYGYTF
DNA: TGTGCCAGCAGGGCGACAGGGGTATATGGCTACACCTTC

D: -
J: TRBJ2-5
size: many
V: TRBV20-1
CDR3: CSALGATQETQYF
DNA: TGCAGTGCCCTGGGGGCTACTCAAGAGACCCAGTACTTC

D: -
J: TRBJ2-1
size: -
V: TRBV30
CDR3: CAWSVLGTLEQFF
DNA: TGTGCCTGGAGTGTACTTGGGACTTTAGAGCAGTTCTTC

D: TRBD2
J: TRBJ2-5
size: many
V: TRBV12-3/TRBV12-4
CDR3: CASSTGLAGSQTQYF
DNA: TGTGCCAGCAGTACGGGACTAGCGGGTTCACAGACCCAGTACTTC

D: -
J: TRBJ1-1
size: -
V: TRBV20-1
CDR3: CSPLGVPDTEAFF
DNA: TGCAGTCCTCTGGGGGTCCCAGACACTGAAGCTTTCTTT

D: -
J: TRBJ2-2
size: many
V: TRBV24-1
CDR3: CATSEDSTGELFF
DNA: TGTGCCACCAGTGAGGACAGCACCGGGGAGCTGTTTTTT

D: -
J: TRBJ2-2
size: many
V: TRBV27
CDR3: CASKWGGGASGELFF
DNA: TGTGCCAGCAAGTGGGGAGGGGGCGCCTCCGGGGAGCTGTTTTTT

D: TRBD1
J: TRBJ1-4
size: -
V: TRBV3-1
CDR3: CASSLPDRANEKLFF
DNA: TGTGCCAGCAGCCTACCCGACAGGGCTAATGAAAAACTGTTTTTT

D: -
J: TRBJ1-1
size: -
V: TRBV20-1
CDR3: CSARGDPLTEAFF
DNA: TGCAGTGCTAGAGGGGACCCCCTGACTGAAGCTTTCTTT

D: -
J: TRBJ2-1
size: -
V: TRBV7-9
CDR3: CASSLGLVGNEQFF
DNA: TGTGCCAGCAGCTTAGGGCTAGTTGGCAATGAGCAGTTCTTC

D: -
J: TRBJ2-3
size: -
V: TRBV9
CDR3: CASSKRDSYTDTQYF
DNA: TGTGCCAGCAGCAAGAGGGACTCTTACACAGATACGCAGTATTTT

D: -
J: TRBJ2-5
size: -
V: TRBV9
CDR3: CASSAWGSEETQYF
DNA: TGTGCCAGCAGCGCGTGGGGTTCGGAAGAGACCCAGTACTTC

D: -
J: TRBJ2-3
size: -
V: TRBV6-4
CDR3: CASSDGSTDTQYF
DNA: TGTGCCAGCAGTGACGGGAGCACAGATACGCAGTATTTT

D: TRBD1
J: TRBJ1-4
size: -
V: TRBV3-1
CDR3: CASSRQGGREKLFF
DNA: TGTGCCAGCAGTCGACAGGGAGGTAGAGAAAAACTGTTTTTT

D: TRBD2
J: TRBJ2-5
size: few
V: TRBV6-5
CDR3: CASRLAGVSETQYF
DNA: TGTGCCAGCAGGTTAGCGGGAGTTAGTGAGACCCAGTACTTC